This T cell receptor beta chain was recorded in a study of beta chain features in type 1 diabetes. Findings and caveats of the study: Although PCR might favor shorter templates, it would do so equally in patients and controls. Shortening of TCRB CDR3s, moderate but significant, appeared in all four CD4+ subsets of Type 1 diabetes patients.

In germline, CDR1 is MDHEN, CDR2 SYDVKM. This CDR3 contains 14 residues. V lost 7 bases, J lost 2 bases, and 14 bases lay in between. What was sequenced were expressed TCRB transcripts, since all of the isolated RNA had been reverse transcribed. Profiling relied on immunoSEQ multiplex PCR, and the TCRdb table lists in-frame clones only, not all of them. The profile shows some 180,000 clones, approximately 13% of them singletons. In its sample, this clone was seen a few times. Its antigen is unidentified. V and J are TRBV28 and TRBJ2-5; no reliable D call. The sequence derives from a woman aged 18-29 years in good health. Material: central memory CD4+ T cells from blood. The CDR3 DNA reads TGTGCCAGCACTTCCCCAGCGTTTCAAGAGACCCAGTACTTC. Residues: CASTSPAFQETQYF.